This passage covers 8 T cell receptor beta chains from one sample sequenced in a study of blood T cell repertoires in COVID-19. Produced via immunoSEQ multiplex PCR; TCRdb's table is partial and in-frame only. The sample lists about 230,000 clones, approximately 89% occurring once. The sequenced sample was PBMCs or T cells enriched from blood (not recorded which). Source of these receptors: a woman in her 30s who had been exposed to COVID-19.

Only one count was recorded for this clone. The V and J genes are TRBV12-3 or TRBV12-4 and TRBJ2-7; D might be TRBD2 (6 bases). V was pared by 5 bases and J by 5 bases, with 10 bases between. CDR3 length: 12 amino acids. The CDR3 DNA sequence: TGTGCCAGCAGTCGTCGCGGGGACGAGCAGTACTTC. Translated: CASSRRGDEQYF.

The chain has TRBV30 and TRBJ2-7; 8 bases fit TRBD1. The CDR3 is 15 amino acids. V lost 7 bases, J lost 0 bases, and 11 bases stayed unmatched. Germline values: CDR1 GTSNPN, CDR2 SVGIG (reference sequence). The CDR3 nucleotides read TGTGCCTCCAAACCGGGACAGGTTCCCTCCTACGAGCAGTACTTC. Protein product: CASKPGQVPSYEQYF.

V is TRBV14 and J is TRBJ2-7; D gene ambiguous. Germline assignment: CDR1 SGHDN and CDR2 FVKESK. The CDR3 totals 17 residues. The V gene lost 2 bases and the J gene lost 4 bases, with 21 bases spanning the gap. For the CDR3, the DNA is TGTGCCAGCAGCCAATTTACAACCAGGTACCCCTCTTACGAGCAGTACTTC. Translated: CASSQFTTRYPSYEQYF. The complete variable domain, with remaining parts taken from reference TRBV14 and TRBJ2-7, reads EAGVTQFPSHSVIEKGQTVTLRCDPISGHDNLYWYRRVMGKEIKFLLHFVKESKQDESGMPNNRFLAERTGGTYSTLKVQPAELEDSGVYFCASSQFTTRYPSYEQYFGPGTRLTVT.

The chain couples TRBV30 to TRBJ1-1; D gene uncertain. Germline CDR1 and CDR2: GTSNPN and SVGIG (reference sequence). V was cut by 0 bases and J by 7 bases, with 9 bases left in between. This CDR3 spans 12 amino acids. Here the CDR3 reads CAWSVPADEAFF. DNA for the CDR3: TGTGCCTGGAGTGTACCAGCGGATGAAGCTTTCTTT.

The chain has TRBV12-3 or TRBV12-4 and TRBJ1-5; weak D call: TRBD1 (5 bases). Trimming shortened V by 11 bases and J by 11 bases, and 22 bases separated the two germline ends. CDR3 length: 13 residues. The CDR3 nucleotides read TGTGCCTCGGGGGGGGTCGGTCTTACGACCCAGCATTTT. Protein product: CASGGVGLTTQHF.

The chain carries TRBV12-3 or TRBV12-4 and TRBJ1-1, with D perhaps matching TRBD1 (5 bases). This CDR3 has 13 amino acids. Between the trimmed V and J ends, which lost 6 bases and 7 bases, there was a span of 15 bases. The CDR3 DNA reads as TGTGCCAGCAGAGAGGAGGGGACCTTTGAAGCTTTCTTT. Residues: CASREEGTFEAFF.

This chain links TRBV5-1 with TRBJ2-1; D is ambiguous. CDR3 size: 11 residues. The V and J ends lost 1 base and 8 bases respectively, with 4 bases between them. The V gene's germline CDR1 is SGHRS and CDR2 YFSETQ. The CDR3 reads CASSLSHEQFF. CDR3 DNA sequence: TGCGCCAGCAGCTTGAGCCATGAGCAGTTCTTC.

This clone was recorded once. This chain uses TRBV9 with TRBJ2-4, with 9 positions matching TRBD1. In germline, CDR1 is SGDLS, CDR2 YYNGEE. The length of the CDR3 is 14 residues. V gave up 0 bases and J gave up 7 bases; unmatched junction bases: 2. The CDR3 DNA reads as TGTGCCAGCAGCGTAGAGGGACAGGGTAACATTCAGTACTTC. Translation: CASSVEGQGNIQYF.